This TCR beta chain comes out of a study of blood T cell repertoires in COVID-19. Overall study: Specimens from acute and convalescent COVID-19 originated in the United States, Italy and Spain. In each case, the material was cDNA or gDNA derived from T cells, B-cell-depleted T cells, or PBMCs.

Per the germline V gene, CDR1 is MNHEY and CDR2 is SMNVEV (reference sequence). The CDR3 has 16 residues. Trimming removed 7 bases from V and 2 bases from J, with 15 bases in between. Original methodology: Nucleated cell counts were estimated from reference gene primer amplification. Clones were sequenced by immunoSEQ multiplex PCR, and TCRdb holds only the in-frame ones, with some missing. V, J and clone size are taken as reported in that table, and D and trimming were inferred from the DNA itself. The table includes around 200,000 clones, about 88% detected once. The chain has TRBV27 and TRBJ1-6; D gene uncertain. This TCR was sampled from a man aged 25 to 40 with acute or convalescent COVID-19. Source material: peripheral blood. In DNA form, the CDR3 reads TGTGCCAGCACCGGACGGTCGGGGACCTATAATTCACCCCTCCACTTT. Translated: CASTGRSGTYNSPLHF.